The 21 T cell receptor beta chains presented below share a single source sample, sequenced in a study of T-cell memory formation after mild COVID-19. TCRdb reanalysed the 5' RACE reads using MiXCR and keeps one entry per CDR3 protein. The sample lists approximately 400,000 distinct CDR3 sequences; about 24% were seen once. The sample taken for sequencing was PBMCs or a T cell subset sorted from them (not recorded which). The receptors originated from an adult woman who had mild COVID-19 (a few samples of this study predate the infection). Cell type and time point are not known.

The chain recombines TRBV5-1 with TRBJ2-4; 7 nucleotides match TRBD1. Germline V gene data show CDR1 as SGHRS and CDR2 as YFSETQ. CDR3 size: 15 residues. The V gene end was trimmed by 1 base and the J gene end by 9 bases; junction bases not matched to a gene: 10. CDR3 bases: TGCGCCAGCAGCTTGCGAGGGGGCGAAGGGAGCATTCAGTACTTC. It yields the protein CASSLRGGEGSIQYF.

As to this clonotype: One junction end disagrees with the germline gene, perhaps due to a read error. The rearrangement links TRBV4-2 to TRBJ2-1; 12 nucleotides align to TRBD2. The CDR3 has 14 amino acids. CDR1 and CDR2 (germline): LGHNA, YNFKEQ. CDR3 DNA: TGTGCCAGCAGCCAAGAGCTAGCGGGAGGGCCCAGGCTCTTC. Protein product: CASSQELAGGPRLF.

This clonotype was detected many times. The V gene is TRBV12-3 or TRBV12-4, the J gene TRBJ2-7; D possibly corresponds to TRBD1 (5 bases). Deletions cut 5 bases from V and 2 bases from J, with 10 bases between. The CDR3 extends over 13 amino acids. The DNA for the CDR3 is TGTGCCAGCAGTAAGCAGGGCCCCTACGAGCAGTACTTC. Translating gives CASSKQGPYEQYF.

V gene TRBV5-1 combines with J gene TRBJ2-7, with D maybe TRBD1 (5 bases). Germline CDR1 reads SGHRS; CDR2 reads YFSETQ. This CDR3 region has 13 residues. V shed 4 bases and J shed 4 bases, with 12 bases lying between them. The DNA for the CDR3 is TGCGCCAGCAGCGGAAACCAGGGTTACGAGCAGTACTTC. It yields the protein CASSGNQGYEQYF.

J is TRBJ1-5 and V is TRBV15, with a tentative D call TRBD1 (5 bases). CDR3 length equals 15 residues. CDR1 LNHNV and CDR2 YYDKDF come from the germline V gene (reference sequence). Trimming shortened V by 8 bases and J by 1 base, and 15 bases separated the two germline ends. The CDR3 here is CATQGSGGSNQPQHF. For the CDR3, the DNA is TGTGCCACCCAGGGTAGTGGGGGAAGCAATCAGCCCCAGCATTTT.

This clonotype was seen a few times. The chain carries TRBV30 and TRBJ1-4, with a possible D match to TRBD1 (6 bases). Germline CDR1 reads GTSNPN; CDR2 reads SVGIG (reference sequence). The V end lost 0 bases, the J end lost 8 bases, and 19 bases lay between the germline ends. The CDR3 extends over 16 amino acids. The CDR3 DNA reads as TGTGCCTGGAGTGTACTATCGGACAGCTCCAGGGAAAAACTGTTTTTT. It encodes CAWSVLSDSSREKLFF.

At least ten counts were recorded for this clonotype. This chain uses TRBV3-1 with TRBJ2-1; D is uncertain. Germline V gene lookup returns CDR1 LGHDT and CDR2 YNNKEL (reference sequence). Trimming stripped 0 bases from V and 4 bases from J, with 4 bases between. CDR3 length equals 13 residues. The CDR3 loop is CASSQDRYNEQFF. DNA of the CDR3: TGTGCCAGCAGCCAAGACAGATACAATGAGCAGTTCTTC.

This clonotype showed up just a few times. The chain carries TRBV12-3 or TRBV12-4 and TRBJ2-3; D uncertain. The length of the CDR3 is 15 residues. V was trimmed by 3 bases and J by 0 bases, leaving 10 bases between them. CDR3: CASSFWPSSTDTQYF. DNA of the CDR3: TGTGCCAGCAGTTTTTGGCCCTCCAGCACAGATACGCAGTATTTT.

The chain uses TRBV6-2 or TRBV6-3 and TRBJ2-7; 10 nucleotides agree with TRBD2. The V and J ends lost 2 bases and 1 base, in that order; junction bases with no gene match: 8. The CDR3 has 17 residues. Germline assignment: CDR1 MNHEY and CDR2 SVGEGT. CDR3 sequence: CASSYPQASGSSYEQYF. CDR3 sequence (DNA): TGTGCCAGCAGTTACCCCCAGGCTAGCGGGAGTTCCTACGAGCAGTACTTC.

The V call is TRBV4-1, the J call TRBJ2-5, with D perhaps TRBD2 (6 bases). Germline V gene data show CDR1 as MGHRA and CDR2 as YSYEKL. Trimming pared 5 bases from V and 5 bases from J, leaving 18 bases between. CDR3 length: 15 residues. CDR3 nucleotide sequence: TGCGCCAGCAGCTTGGAAGGGCGGGCGGGGGAGACCCAGTACTTC. It encodes CASSLEGRAGETQYF.

This clonotype was counted many times. The J gene is TRBJ2-7, the V gene TRBV6-6; TRBD1 aligns across 8 bases. Germline loops: CDR1 MNHNY, CDR2 SVGAGI (reference sequence). V gave up 5 bases and J gave up 2 bases; unmatched junction bases: 5. The CDR3 length is 14 residues. The CDR3 sequence is CASSRGTGAYEQYF. DNA of the CDR3: TGTGCCAGCAGTCGCGGGACAGGTGCCTACGAGCAGTACTTC.

The rearrangement uses TRBV29-1 and TRBJ2-7; no clear D gene. The CDR3 is made up of 14 amino acids. V was pared by 3 bases and J by 6 bases, with 18 bases between. CDR1 and CDR2 from the germline V gene are SQVTM and ANQGSEA. This CDR3 reads CSVEAPGPRGEQYF. The DNA for the CDR3 is TGCAGCGTTGAGGCCCCGGGCCCTCGTGGCGAGCAGTACTTC.

The V gene is TRBV6-1, the J gene TRBJ2-2, with D unresolved. With 5 bases removed from V and 1 base from J, the gap between germline ends came to 14 bases. The germline V gene encodes CDR1 MNHNS and CDR2 SASEGT. The CDR3 totals 16 residues. CDR3 in amino acids: CASSPRSDLNTGELFF. The CDR3 DNA sequence: TGTGCCAGCAGTCCGCGAAGTGACCTGAACACCGGGGAGCTGTTTTTT.

This chain links TRBV7-3 with TRBJ2-1; D uncertain. This CDR3 is 15 amino acids long. Germline loops: CDR1 SGHTA, CDR2 FQGTGA. V shed 3 bases and J shed 7 bases, with 16 bases lying between them. This chain's CDR3 is CASSFGPWSRNEQFF. CDR3 sequence (DNA): TGTGCCAGCAGCTTCGGGCCTTGGAGTAGAAATGAGCAGTTCTTC.

The gene calls are TRBV9 and TRBJ2-2, with 11 bases identical to TRBD2. The junction had 6 bases not matched to a gene; V was cut back by 3 bases and J by 8 bases. The CDR3 has 15 amino acids. CDR1 is SGDLS and CDR2 is YYNGEE in the germline V gene. The CDR3 bases are TGTGCCAGCAGCGCGACTAGCGGGACACATGGGGAGCTGTTTTTT. Amino acid sequence: CASSATSGTHGELFF.

J is TRBJ2-7 and V is TRBV7-9; maybe TRBD2 (5 bases). The V and J ends lost 4 bases and 7 bases respectively, with 11 bases between them. CDR3 length equals 12 residues. CDR1 and CDR2 (germline): SEHNR, FQNEAQ (reference sequence). CDR3 residues: CASSSGNWEQYF. The CDR3 DNA reads as TGTGCCAGCAGCTCGGGGAATTGGGAGCAGTACTTC.

The J gene is TRBJ2-7, the V gene TRBV5-6, with a tentative D call TRBD1 (6 bases). V lost 1 base and J lost 3, with 14 bases in between. From germline, CDR1 is SGHDT and CDR2 YYEEEE. The CDR3 has 15 residues. CDR3 nucleotides: TGTGCCAGCAGCTTGACGGGACATCTCCTCTACGAGCAGTACTTC. Residues: CASSLTGHLLYEQYF.

This clonotype occurred a few times. The CDR3: CASSPPRTSGTYNEQFF. The CDR3 nucleotides are TGTGCCAGCAGCCCCCCGCGGACTAGCGGGACCTACAATGAGCAGTTCTTC. This chain links TRBV9 with TRBJ2-1; 12 bases line up with TRBD2. The germline V gene encodes CDR1 SGDLS and CDR2 YYNGEE. The CDR3 spans 17 residues. V gave up 4 bases and J gave up 2 bases; unmatched junction bases: 7.

This clonotype was seen a handful of times. V is TRBV14 and J is TRBJ1-2; D remains ambiguous. CDR1 and CDR2 from the germline V gene are SGHDN and FVKESK. The CDR3 covers 12 residues. The germline V and J ends were trimmed by 1 base and 3 bases, with 3 bases remaining between them. The CDR3 sequence: CASSQGYYGYTF. DNA of the CDR3: TGTGCCAGCAGCCAAGGGTACTATGGCTACACCTTC.

This clonotype was picked up a small number of times. The J gene is TRBJ1-1, the V gene TRBV7-9, with 7 bases matching TRBD1. Trimming cost V 8 bases and J 4 bases; bases outside gene matches: 7. Per germline, CDR1 SEHNR and CDR2 FQNEAQ (reference sequence). The CDR3 runs 13 residues. CDR3 in DNA: TGTGCCAGCGATCAGGGGGTGGTCACTGAAGCTTTCTTT. It is translated as CASDQGVVTEAFF.

This clonotype showed up many times. The gene calls are TRBV7-2 and TRBJ2-6; TRBD2 matches 9 bases. V was clipped by 5 bases and J by 4 bases; unmatched bases: 15. CDR1 is SGHTA, CDR2 FQGNSA, per germline. This CDR3 has 19 residues. DNA of the CDR3: TGTGCCAGCAGCCTTAGGGCTAGCGGGACCCAGGGAGGGGCCAACGTCCTGACTTTC. Its translation: CASSLRASGTQGGANVLTF.